This T cell receptor (beta chain) was identified during a study of OX40 agonist ivuxolimab in advanced cancers. Study-wide context: The costimulatory receptor OX40 (CD134) was targeted by ivuxolimab, a fully human IgG2 agonistic monoclonal antibody. Intravenous ivuxolimab was administered to patients every 2 weeks at six dose levels: 0.01, 0.1, 0.3, 1.5, 3 and 10 mg/kg. Of the roughly 50 dose-escalation patients, hepatocellular carcinoma was present in about 20, melanoma in roughly 15, renal cell carcinoma in 9 and head and neck cancer in 9. In the dose-escalation cohort, roughly 80% of patients were male, and the mean age was roughly 60 years, with a range of about 20 to 90. Patients were allowed to have had prior anti-PD-1, anti-PD-L1 or anti-CTLA-4 therapy, and approximately 40% of the dose-escalation patients had previously received checkpoint inhibitors. Partial responses were achieved by three dose-escalation patients, of whom one had hepatocellular carcinoma and two had cutaneous melanoma. Peripheral TCRbeta sequencing aimed to test whether ivuxolimab altered TCR sequence diversity and caused clonal T-cell expansion. The paper reports the monotherapy dose-escalation portion (N of about 47 patients) of the phase I ivuxolimab trial.

A note on this clone: Its recognized antigen is unknown. One junction end disagrees with the germline gene, perhaps due to a read error.

From the cysteine up to the phenylalanine, the CDR3 has a length of 15 residues. The retained sequence is limited to the CDR3, 45 bases, with the frame set at the first base. The germline V gene encodes CDR1 MNHNY and CDR2 SVGAGI (reference sequence). Patients with a history of autoimmune disease or receiving systemic immunosuppression were excluded from the trial. Peripheral blood for TCR sequencing was collected from all dose cohorts at baseline, on cycle 4 day 1, and on cycle 7 day 1. The samples were taken from a phase I, first-in-human, multicenter, open-label dose-escalation trial of ivuxolimab. Adults with locally advanced or metastatic head and neck squamous cell, hepatocellular, melanoma or renal cell carcinoma were enrolled in the trial. Before TCR sequencing, CD4+ T cells and CD8+ T cells from peripheral blood were sorted into separate populations. Overall study outcomes, separate from this receptor: The antigen specificity of the clonally expanded peripheral T cells was not determined. Partial responders in the 0.1-3.0 mg/kg groups had among the lowest normalized peripheral clonal expansion, especially among CD8+ T cells. Clonal expansion of both CD4+ and CD8+ blood T cells was observed from baseline to week 6 at doses 0.1 to 3.0 mg/kg. After ivuxolimab, more expanded clones were found on average in CD8+ T cells than in CD4+ T cells. Low levels of normalized T-cell clonal expansion were also seen in some patients who did not respond.

For sequencing of the TCRbeta CDR3 region, genomic DNA was extracted from the sorted cells. The immunoSEQ Assay was used to sequence the TCRbeta CDR3 regions. Entries here come from immuneACCESS through TCRdb and include only in-frame sequences with V and J called. Some clones fail to appear in such tables; in the studies checked, an unresolved V gene covers under half of the shortfall, and the cause of the remainder is unknown. The sample has 9,500 to 15,000 clones on record, around 81% of them singletons. Roughly a fifth of the sample comes from the top ten. The rearrangement combines TRBV6-6 with TRBJ1-5, with 7 bases aligning to TRBD1. Here the sequenced sample was CD4+ or CD8+ T cells sorted from blood, taken in a trial of the OX40 agonist ivuxolimab. This sequence was found in an adult with an advanced solid tumor such as melanoma, head and neck, liver or kidney cancer. The nucleotide sequence reads TGTGCCAGCAGTACCGACAGGGAAAGCAGTCAGCCCCAGCATTTT. Its product reads: CASSTDRESSQPQHF.